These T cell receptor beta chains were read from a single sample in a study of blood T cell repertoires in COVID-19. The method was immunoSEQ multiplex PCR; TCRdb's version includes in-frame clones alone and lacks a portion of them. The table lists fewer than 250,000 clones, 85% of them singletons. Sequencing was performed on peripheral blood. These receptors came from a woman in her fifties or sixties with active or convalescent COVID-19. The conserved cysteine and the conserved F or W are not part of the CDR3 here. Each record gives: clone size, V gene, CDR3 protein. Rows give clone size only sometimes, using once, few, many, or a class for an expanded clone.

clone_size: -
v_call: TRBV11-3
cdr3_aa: ASSPGLAGDTQY

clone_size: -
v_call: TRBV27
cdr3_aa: ASSADSEVYGYT

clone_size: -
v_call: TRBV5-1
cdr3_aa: ASSLGLAGGLSSYNEQF

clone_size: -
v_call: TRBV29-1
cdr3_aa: SVDSGLSSYNEQF

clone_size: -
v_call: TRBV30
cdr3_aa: AWGDLAGGGNEQF

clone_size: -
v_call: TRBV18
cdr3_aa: ASSKDRLETQY

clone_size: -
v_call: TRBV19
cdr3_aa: ASSTRGAGELF

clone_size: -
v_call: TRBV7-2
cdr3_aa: ASSLQRGRRGEQF

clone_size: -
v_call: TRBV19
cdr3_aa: ASSISAGGGTGELF

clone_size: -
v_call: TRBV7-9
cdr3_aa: ASSLEGLLYGYT

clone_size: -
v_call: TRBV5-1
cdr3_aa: ASSLSAGELYSPLH

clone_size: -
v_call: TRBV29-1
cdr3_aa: SVARRGGRETQY

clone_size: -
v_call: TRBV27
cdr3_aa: ASSLGTGVYNEQF

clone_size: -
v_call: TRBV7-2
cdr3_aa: ASSVALSGGLVQETQY

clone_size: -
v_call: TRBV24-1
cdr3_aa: ATSDFQGRTQY

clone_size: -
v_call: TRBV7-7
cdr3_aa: ASSLLAGGNNNEQF

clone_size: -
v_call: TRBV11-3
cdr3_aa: ASSFPSGRNEQF

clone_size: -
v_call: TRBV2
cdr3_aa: ASRAQPSGGGFSNEQF

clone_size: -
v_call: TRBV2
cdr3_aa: ASSEGGQGAF

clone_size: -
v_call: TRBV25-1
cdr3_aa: ASSEPSGFTDTQY

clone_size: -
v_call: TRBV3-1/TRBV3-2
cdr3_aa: ASSLRRGAAFNEQF

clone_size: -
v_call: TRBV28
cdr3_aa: ASSSDRKGSGNTIY

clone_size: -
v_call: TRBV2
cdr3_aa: ASRGLAGTNTDTQY

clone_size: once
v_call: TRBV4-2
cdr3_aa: ASSQGANQETQY

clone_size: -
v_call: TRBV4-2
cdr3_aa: ASSQSLAGGPKDEQF

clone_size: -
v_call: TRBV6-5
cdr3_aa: ASSRTYGPYEQY

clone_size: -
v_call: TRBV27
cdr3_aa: ASSTSHGNQPQH

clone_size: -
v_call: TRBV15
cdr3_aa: ATSRDQGRDGYT

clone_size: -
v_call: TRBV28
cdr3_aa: ASTLPGGNQPQH

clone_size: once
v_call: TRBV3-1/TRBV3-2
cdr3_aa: ASSETSGAGDTQY

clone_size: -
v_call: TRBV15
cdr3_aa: ATSRDSMPYTTTNEKLF

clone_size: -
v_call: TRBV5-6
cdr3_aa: ASSPGQGSPLH

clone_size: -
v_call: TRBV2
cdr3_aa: ASSAGTNNEQF

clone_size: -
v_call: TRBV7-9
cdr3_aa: ASSPSLQRESLGELF

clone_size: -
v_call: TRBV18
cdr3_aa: ASSLRTGSGANVLT

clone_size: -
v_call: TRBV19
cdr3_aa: ASSSTGGTDTQY

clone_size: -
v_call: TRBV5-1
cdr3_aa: ASSRGSGSNTEAF

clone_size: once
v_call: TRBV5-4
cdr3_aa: ATRGGNSPLH

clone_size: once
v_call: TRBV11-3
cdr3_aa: ASRVGQGNTEAF

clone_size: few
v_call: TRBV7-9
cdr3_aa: ASTAEGDVNTGELF

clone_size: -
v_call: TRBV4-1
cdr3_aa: ASSQFGLAGADTQY

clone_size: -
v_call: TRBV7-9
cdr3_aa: ASSPLLGVKLF